This T cell receptor (beta chain) was found in a study of blood T cell repertoires in COVID-19. Measured with immunoSEQ multiplex PCR; TCRdb has only the in-frame clones, and not every one. Of under 300,000 clones listed, around 90% are singletons. This clone was picked up a small number of times. Per the germline V gene, CDR1 is MRHNA and CDR2 is SNTAGT. The V segment lost 2 bases and the J segment 3 bases; nucleotides outside the gene matches: 6. There are 15 residues in the CDR3. Specimen: PBMCs or T cells enriched from blood (not recorded which). This clonotype was obtained from a woman between 40 and 50 years old who had recovered from COVID-19. The chain uses TRBV6-4 and TRBJ1-1; 7 nucleotides match TRBD1. The CDR3 loop is CASSDRDSIYTEAFF. CDR3 nucleotides: TGTGCCAGCAGTGACCGGGACAGTATTTACACTGAAGCTTTCTTT.